This TCR beta chain was found in a study of graft-versus-host responses after intestinal transplantation. Study information: Recipients uniformly received anti-thymocyte globulin induction, followed by tacrolimus and steroids for approximately 3 years. Study conclusions and caveats: Analysis identified GvH clones in recipient marrow, with some appearing first in ileum or blood.

TCRdb keeps only in-frame clones here, not all; method: immunoSEQ multiplex PCR. In the table there are approximately 88,000 clones, 85% to 90% of which are singletons. On this clone itself: Its antigen is still unknown.

V dropped 4 bases and J dropped 2; count of bases not matched to a gene: 5. Germline CDR1 and CDR2: SGDLS and YYNGEE. The CDR3 totals 16 residues. The sample here was unstimulated CD4+ T cells sorted from spleen or lymph node cells, taken before intestinal transplant. The source of this sequence is a human donor who received an intestinal transplant. The genes are TRBV9 and TRBJ2-7; 14 nucleotides agree with TRBD2. This CDR3 is CASSQGLAGGTYEQYF. The CDR3 DNA sequence: TGTGCCAGCAGCCAAGGACTAGCGGGGGGAACCTACGAGCAGTACTTC.